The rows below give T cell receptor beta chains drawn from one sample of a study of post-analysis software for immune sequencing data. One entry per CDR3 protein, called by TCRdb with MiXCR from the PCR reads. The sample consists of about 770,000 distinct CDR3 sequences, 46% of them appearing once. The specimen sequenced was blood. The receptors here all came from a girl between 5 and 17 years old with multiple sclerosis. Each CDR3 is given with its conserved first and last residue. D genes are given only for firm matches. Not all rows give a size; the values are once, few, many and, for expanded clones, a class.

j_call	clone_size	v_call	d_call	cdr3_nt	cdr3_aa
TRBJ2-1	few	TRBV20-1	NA	TGCAGTGCTAGGGTACCAGGGGATTTAGAATCCTACAATGAGCAGTTCTTC	CSARVPGDLESYNEQFF
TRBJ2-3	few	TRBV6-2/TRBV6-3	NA	TGTGCCAGCAGTTACACTGCAGGTACAGATACGCAGTATTTT	CASSYTAGTDTQYF
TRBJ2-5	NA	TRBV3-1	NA	TGTGCCAGCAGCCAAGTCCCCAGTATCGCAGAGACCCAGTACTTC	CASSQVPSIAETQYF
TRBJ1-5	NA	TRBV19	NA	TGTGCCAGTAGTATACAGGCCCCGGGCAATCAGCCCCAGCATTTT	CASSIQAPGNQPQHF
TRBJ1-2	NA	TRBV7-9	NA	TGTGCCAGCGCCTCCGGCTGGACCTATGGCTACACCTTC	CASASGWTYGYTF
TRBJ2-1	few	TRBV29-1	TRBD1	TGCAGCGCCACAACCGACAGGGACAATGAGCAGTTCTTC	CSATTDRDNEQFF
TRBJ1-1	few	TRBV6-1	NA	TGTGCCAGCACTCCGGACAGTTTGAACACTGAAGCTTTCTTT	CASTPDSLNTEAFF
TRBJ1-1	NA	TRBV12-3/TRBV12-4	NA	TGTGCCAGCAGTTTCCCCCAGAACACTGAAGCTTTCTTT	CASSFPQNTEAFF
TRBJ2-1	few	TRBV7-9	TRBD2	TGTGCCAGCACCTATATAGCGGGAGATAGAGCTGAGCAGTTCTTC	CASTYIAGDRAEQFF
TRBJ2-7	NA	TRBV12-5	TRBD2	TGTGCTAGTGGTTTCGGTACCGAGAGCGGGACCTACCTATACGAGCAGTACTTC	CASGFGTESGTYLYEQYF
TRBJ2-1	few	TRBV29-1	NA	TGCAGCGTTGCCCCGTCCCTGCTCAATGAGCAGTTCTTC	CSVAPSLLNEQFF
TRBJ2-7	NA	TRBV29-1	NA	TGCAGCGCCTTACTAGACGACTCCTACGAGCAGTACTTC	CSALLDDSYEQYF
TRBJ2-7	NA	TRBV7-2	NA	TGTGCCAGCAGCTCAGTAGGAGCGAGCTCCTACGAGCAGTACTTC	CASSSVGASSYEQYF
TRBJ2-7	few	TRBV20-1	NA	TGCAGTGCTAGGGGCTATAATGCCTACGAGCAGTACTTC	CSARGYNAYEQYF
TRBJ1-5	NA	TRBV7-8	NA	TGTGCCAGCAGCCAAATTGGGGGCCGACAGCCCCAGCATTTT	CASSQIGGRQPQHF
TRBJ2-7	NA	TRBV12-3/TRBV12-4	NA	TGTGCCAGCAGTTTCTCAGCGGCCCAACGCGAGCAGTACTTC	CASSFSAAQREQYF
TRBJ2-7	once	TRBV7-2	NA	TGTGCCAGCAGCTTAGCTGGACTCGGACGCTACGAGCAGTACTTC	CASSLAGLGRYEQYF
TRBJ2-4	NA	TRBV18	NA	TGTGCCAGCTCACGGAGGGACAGCGGAGCCAAAAACATTCAGTACTTC	CASSRRDSGAKNIQYF
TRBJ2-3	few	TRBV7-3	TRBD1	TGTGCCAGCAGCTTAACCGGAACAGGGGGTTCCACAGATACGCAGTATTTT	CASSLTGTGGSTDTQYF
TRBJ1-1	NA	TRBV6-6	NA	TGTGCCAGCATAAGGAACACTGAAGCTTTCTTT	CASIRNTEAFF
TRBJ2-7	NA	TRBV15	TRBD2	TGTGCCACCAGCACTTTGACTAGCGGGATTAGAGTCGAGCAGTACTTC	CATSTLTSGIRVEQYF
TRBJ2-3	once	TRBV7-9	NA	TGTGCCAGCAGCCTCGGGACTCAAGCGTTTGGGGATACGCAGTATTTT	CASSLGTQAFGDTQYF
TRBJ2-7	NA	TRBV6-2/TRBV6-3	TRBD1	TGTGCCAGCGGGAGGACAGGGGGCTACGAGCAGTACTTC	CASGRTGGYEQYF
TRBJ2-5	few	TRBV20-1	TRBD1	TGCAGTGCAAAGGGACAGGGGTTCCAAGAGACCCAGTACTTC	CSAKGQGFQETQYF
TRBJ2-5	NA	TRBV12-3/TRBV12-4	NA	TGTGCCAGCAGTTTATACCGTGGAGAGACCCAGCACTTC	CASSLYRGETQHF
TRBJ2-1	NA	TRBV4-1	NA	TGCGCCAGCAGCCAAGTCTGGGGTTCAAGGAGGAATGAGCAGTTCTTC	CASSQVWGSRRNEQFF
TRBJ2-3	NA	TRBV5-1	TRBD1	TGCGCCAGCACCTTAACAGGGGCAGATACGCAGTATTTT	CASTLTGADTQYF
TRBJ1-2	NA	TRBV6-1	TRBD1	TGTGCCAGCAGTGAAGCAGGGGCAGGGGGCTACTATGGCTACACCTTC	CASSEAGAGGYYGYTF
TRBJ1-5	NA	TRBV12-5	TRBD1	TGTGCTAGTGGCCGGGGACAGGTCCCTAATCAGCCCCAGCATTTT	CASGRGQVPNQPQHF
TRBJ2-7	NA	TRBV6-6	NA	TGTGCCAGCAGTTATCGGCCGAGCTCCTACGAGCAGTACTTC	CASSYRPSSYEQYF
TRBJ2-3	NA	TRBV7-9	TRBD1	TGTGCCAGCAGCTTATGGGACAGCCGCACAGATACGCAGTATTTT	CASSLWDSRTDTQYF
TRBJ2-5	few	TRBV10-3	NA	TGTGCCATCAGTCGGCGGGCGGAGGAGACCCAGTACTTC	CAISRRAEETQYF
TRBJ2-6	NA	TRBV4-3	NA	TGCGCCAGCAGCCGAATAGGGGGTACCGGGGCCAACGTCCTGACTTTC	CASSRIGGTGANVLTF
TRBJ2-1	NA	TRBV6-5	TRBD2	TGTGCCAGCAGTTACTCGACTAGCGGGAGGTTATATGAGCAGTTCTTC	CASSYSTSGRLYEQFF
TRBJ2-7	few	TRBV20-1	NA	TGCAGTGCTACGGGAGACAGTTTCTACGAGCAGTACTTC	CSATGDSFYEQYF
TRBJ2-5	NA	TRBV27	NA	TGTGCCAGCAGTCGCAAGAGGGGAGAGACCCAGTACTTC	CASSRKRGETQYF
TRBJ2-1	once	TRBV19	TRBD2	TGTGCCAGTAGTATTAGCGGGAGGCATGAGCAGTTCTTC	CASSISGRHEQFF
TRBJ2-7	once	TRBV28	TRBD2	TGTGCCAGCAGTCCCCCGGTGATAGCGGGAGGGGGCGAGCAGTACTTC	CASSPPVIAGGGEQYF
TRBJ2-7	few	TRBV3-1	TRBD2	TGTGCCAGCAGCCAAGTATCAAGCGGGAGTTACGAGCAGTACTTC	CASSQVSSGSYEQYF
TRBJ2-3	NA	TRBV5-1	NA	TGCGCCAGCAGCTTGTTTGCTGGCGGGAAAGATACGCAGTATTTT	CASSLFAGGKDTQYF